Included here is one T cell receptor (beta chain) sequence, with context. This specimen belongs to a study of OX40 agonist ivuxolimab in advanced cancers. Sequencing used immunoSEQ multiplex PCR; TCRdb keeps in-frame clones, though not all of them. The sample contains about 55,000 clones, 88% of which appear only once. Trimming pared 3 bases from V and 6 bases from J, leaving 21 bases between. Germline V gives CDR1 MDHEN, CDR2 SYDVKM. CDR3 length: 17 amino acids. The sequence was obtained from an adult with an advanced solid tumor such as melanoma, head and neck, liver or kidney cancer. Sequencing used CD4+ or CD8+ T cells sorted from blood, obtained in a trial of the OX40 agonist ivuxolimab. The genes are TRBV28 and TRBJ1-5, with D perhaps TRBD1 (6 bases). CDR3 sequence (DNA): TGTGCCAGCAGTTTCCCCCAAGGGGCGGGGGCGCGTCAGCCCCAGCATTTT. Its protein is CASSFPQGAGARQPQHF.